Following are 23 T cell receptor beta chains from one sample sequenced in a study of T-cell memory formation after mild COVID-19. One entry per CDR3 protein, called by TCRdb with MiXCR from the 5' RACE reads. The sample lists around 200,000 distinct CDR3 sequences, 16% occurring once. The source material was PBMCs or a T cell subset sorted from them (not recorded which). Receptors originate from an adult woman who had mild COVID-19 (a few samples of this study predate the infection). Cell type and time point are not known.

This clonotype was seen only a few times. V and J are TRBV6-5 and TRBJ2-7; 7 nucleotides align to TRBD1. Per the germline V gene, CDR1 is MNHEY and CDR2 is SVGAGI. CDR3 length equals 15 residues. J was trimmed by 6 bases and V by 2 bases; bases with no gene match: 10. CDR3 protein: CASSYRNRGRGEQYF. Written as DNA, the CDR3 is TGTGCCAGCAGTTACCGTAACAGGGGAAGGGGCGAGCAGTACTTC.

This clonotype was detected a few times. V and J are TRBV5-6 and TRBJ1-2; the D is unclear. Trimming shortened V by 0 bases and J by 0 bases, and 6 bases separated the two germline ends. Germline lookup yields CDR1 SGHDT and CDR2 YYEEEE. The length of the CDR3 is 14 residues. CDR3 loop: CASSLEPTNYGYTF. The DNA for the CDR3 is TGTGCCAGCAGCTTGGAGCCAACTAACTATGGCTACACCTTC. Complete variable domain (other parts from reference TRBV5-6 and TRBJ1-2): DAGVTQSPTHLIKTRGQQVTLRCSPKSGHDTVSWYQQALGQGPQFIFQYYEEEERQRGNFPDRFSGHQFPNYSSELNVNALLLGDSALYLCASSLEPTNYGYTFGSGTRLTVV.

For the CDR3, the DNA is TGTGCCACCAGTGACCCGACTAGCTCCTACAATGAGCAGTTCTTC. Protein sequence: CATSDPTSSYNEQFF. The V and J genes are TRBV24-1 and TRBJ2-1; tentatively, D is TRBD2 (6 bases). CDR3 length equals 15 residues. Trimming stripped 4 bases from V and 0 bases from J, with 9 bases between. Looked up from germline, CDR1 is KGHDR and CDR2 is SFDVKD.

This clonotype was seen at least ten times. The rearrangement links TRBV6-5 to TRBJ2-7; D tentatively fits TRBD1 or TRBD2 (5 bases each). Trimming pared 7 bases from V and 3 bases from J, leaving 13 bases between. This CDR3 region has 13 residues. The V gene's germline CDR1 is MNHEY and CDR2 SVGAGI. The CDR3 sequence: CASTPGPGYEQYF. CDR3 DNA: TGTGCCAGCACCCCGGGACCAGGCTACGAGCAGTACTTC.

The chain combines TRBV20-1 with TRBJ2-1; 14 positions match TRBD2. The CDR3 length is 16 residues. J was trimmed by 3 bases and V by 4 bases; bases with no gene match: 5. Germline loops: CDR1 DFQATT, CDR2 SNEGSKA (reference sequence). The CDR3 sequence: CSATGTSGSLYNEQFF. The CDR3 nucleotides read TGCAGTGCTACCGGGACTAGCGGGAGTCTCTACAATGAGCAGTTCTTC.

The chain is built from TRBV7-9 and TRBJ2-7; perhaps TRBD1 as D (6 bases). This CDR3 has 14 residues. Germline V gives CDR1 SEHNR, CDR2 FQNEAQ (reference sequence). Trimming pared 4 bases from V and 0 bases from J, leaving 10 bases between. The CDR3 reads CASSWGPNSYEQYF. DNA of the CDR3: TGTGCCAGCAGCTGGGGGCCGAACTCCTACGAGCAGTACTTC.

This clonotype has more than one count but fewer than ten. V gene TRBV15 combines with J gene TRBJ2-5; 13 positions match TRBD2. Trimming at V came to 5 bases and at J to 2 bases, leaving 8 bases not matched to a gene. The V gene's germline CDR1 is LNHNV and CDR2 YYDKDF (reference sequence). This CDR3 contains 17 residues. The DNA of the CDR3 is TGTGCCACCAGCGGCCGGACTAGCGGGGGTCTACAAGAGACCCAGTACTTC. Translation gives CATSGRTSGGLQETQYF.

This chain connects TRBV5-4 to TRBJ2-5; TRBD2 matches 14 bases. CDR1 SGHNT and CDR2 YYREEE come from the germline V gene (reference sequence). Germline trimming cut 4 bases from V and 5 bases from J; bases unmatched to any gene: 13. The CDR3 has 18 amino acids. CDR3 DNA: TGTGCCAGCAGCAGACCTATCGGGACTAGCGGGGGTATCGAGACCCAGTACTTC. Translated, it gives CASSRPIGTSGGIETQYF. The full variable domain, rest sourced from reference TRBV5-4 and TRBJ2-5, is ETGVTQSPTHLIKTRGQQVTLRCSSQSGHNTVSWYQQALGQGPQFIFQYYREEENGRGNFPPRFSGLQFPNYSSELNVNALELDDSALYLCASSRPIGTSGGIETQYFGPGTRLLVL.

The chain employs TRBV20-1 and TRBJ1-5, with D tentatively TRBD1 (6 bases). This CDR3 is 16 amino acids long. Germline CDR1 and CDR2: DFQATT and SNEGSKA (reference sequence). Trimming removed 5 bases at V and 1 base at J, with 18 bases between. Written as DNA, the CDR3 is TGCAGTGCTCCCGAGAGGGGGTATTTCAGCAATCAGCCCCAGCATTTT. It yields the protein CSAPERGYFSNQPQHF.

The rearrangement links TRBV7-2 to TRBJ2-4; a possible D gene is TRBD2 (5 bases). V was shortened by 4 bases and J by 10 bases, with 17 bases between the two germline ends. The CDR3 has 14 residues. Germline V gene lookup returns CDR1 SGHTA and CDR2 FQGNSA. CDR3 in amino acids: CASSSGLPPGIQYF. The CDR3 DNA sequence: TGTGCCAGCAGCTCCGGACTCCCCCCGGGGATTCAGTACTTC.

The CDR3 is CASRKKGVNEQFF. For the CDR3, the DNA is TGTGCCAGCAGGAAGAAAGGGGTCAATGAGCAGTTCTTC. The V and J genes are TRBV6-5 and TRBJ2-1, with D perhaps TRBD1 (5 bases). Looked up from germline, CDR1 is MNHEY and CDR2 is SVGAGI. This CDR3 spans 13 amino acids. Trimming took 6 bases from V and 6 from J, leaving 12 bases between them.

The table lists this clonotype with a few counts. V is TRBV29-1 and J is TRBJ2-3, with TRBD1 matching 8 bases. The CDR3 is 15 amino acids. Germline trimming cut 4 bases from V and 2 bases from J; bases unmatched to any gene: 8. CDR1 and CDR2 (germline): SQVTM, ANQGSEA. Here the CDR3 reads CSVASTGATTDTQYF. CDR3 DNA: TGCAGCGTTGCGTCGACAGGGGCGACCACAGATACGCAGTATTTT.

The gene calls are TRBV27 and TRBJ2-3; 12 bases are shared with TRBD2. CDR1 MNHEY and CDR2 SMNVEV come from the germline V gene (reference sequence). CDR3 length: 14 amino acids. The V segment lost 7 bases and the J segment 3 bases; nucleotides outside the gene matches: 2. The CDR3 bases are TGTGCCAGCAAACTAGCGGGGGGTACAGATACGCAGTATTTT. Its protein product is CASKLAGGTDTQYF.

This chain links TRBV6-6 with TRBJ2-2; TRBD2 matches 11 bases. The V gene's germline CDR1 is MNHNY and CDR2 SVGAGI (reference sequence). The CDR3 consists of 16 residues. Trimming cost V 7 bases and J 5 bases; bases outside gene matches: 9. The CDR3 loop reads CASTSTSGGTTGELFF. The CDR3 DNA reads as TGTGCCAGCACCTCAACTAGCGGGGGAACTACCGGGGAGCTGTTTTTT.

V gene TRBV10-3 combines with J gene TRBJ2-7; D possibly corresponds to TRBD2 (7 bases). The germline V gene encodes CDR1 ENHRY and CDR2 SYGVKD. The V end was cut by 10 bases, the J end by 2 bases, with 18 bases between. This CDR3 has 14 amino acids. DNA for the CDR3: TGTGCCACCTGCACGGGGGGCAGCGCCTACGAGCAGTACTTC. This translates into CATCTGGSAYEQYF.

This clonotype was observed a few times. The gene calls are TRBV7-2 and TRBJ2-5; D remains unclear. CDR3 length: 15 amino acids. Germline CDR1 and CDR2: SGHTA and FQGNSA. Trimming shortened V by 6 bases and J by 4 bases, and 18 bases separated the two germline ends. CDR3 in amino acids: CASSLTTTVLETQYF. CDR3 DNA sequence: TGTGCCAGCAGTCTAACAACTACAGTCCTAGAGACCCAGTACTTC.

This clonotype was detected only a few times. The chain joins TRBV11-2 to TRBJ2-1; 8 bases match TRBD2. V lost 5 bases, J lost 5 bases, and 8 bases stayed unmatched. CDR3 length equals 15 residues. Germline CDR1 is SGHAT and CDR2 is FQNNGV. The CDR3 DNA reads as TGTGCCAGCAGCCACCCTATCGGGGGGGACAATGAGCAGTTCTTC. Translated, it gives CASSHPIGGDNEQFF.

V is TRBV6-1 and J is TRBJ2-1, with 10 bases aligning to TRBD1. V lost 6 bases, J lost 2 bases, and 4 bases stayed unmatched. This CDR3 has 15 residues. CDR1 and CDR2 from the germline V gene are MNHNS and SASEGT. In DNA form, the CDR3 reads TGTGCCAGCAGGGCCGGACAGGGGGCCTACAATGAGCAGTTCTTC. Protein product: CASRAGQGAYNEQFF.

This clonotype was recorded a few times. This chain connects TRBV6-2 or TRBV6-3 to TRBJ1-1; D possibly corresponds to TRBD1 (5 bases). V was pared by 6 bases and J by 4 bases, with 15 bases between. Germline lookup yields CDR1 MNHEY and CDR2 SVGEGT. There are 14 residues in the CDR3. CDR3 protein: CASSPRDFFTEAFF. The CDR3 DNA reads TGTGCCAGCAGCCCACGGGACTTCTTCACTGAAGCTTTCTTT.

This chain connects TRBV20-1 to TRBJ2-1; 9 nucleotides match TRBD2. The CDR3 sequence is 21 residues long. CDR1 is DFQATT, CDR2 SNEGSKA, per germline (reference sequence). V was pared by 1 base and J by 2 bases, with 21 bases of the junction left unmatched. In DNA form, the CDR3 reads TGCAGTGCTAGAGGATCGACATCCCCAAGAAGCGGGAGGTTCACCTACAATGAGCAGTTCTTC. Translated, it gives CSARGSTSPRSGRFTYNEQFF.

This clonotype was seen more than once but under ten times. The chain uses TRBV29-1 and TRBJ2-7; 10 bases are a match to TRBD2. Germline values: CDR1 SQVTM, CDR2 ANQGSEA. J was trimmed by 4 bases and V by 4 bases; bases with no gene match: 13. There are 16 residues in the CDR3. The chain's CDR3 is CSVVKWIAGGPYEQYF. The DNA of the CDR3 is TGCAGCGTTGTAAAGTGGATAGCGGGGGGCCCATACGAGCAGTACTTC.

This clonotype was seen only a few times. CDR3 protein: CASSLNPSRQGKNIQYF. The CDR3 nucleotides read TGTGCCAGCAGCTTAAATCCCTCCCGGCAGGGCAAAAACATTCAGTACTTC. J is TRBJ2-4 and V is TRBV7-2; D is perhaps TRBD1 (5 bases). The ends were cut back, 2 bases at V and 3 bases at J, with 17 bases in the middle. Germline lookup yields CDR1 SGHTA and CDR2 FQGNSA. The CDR3 covers 17 residues.

The chain combines TRBV2 with TRBJ2-7; no clear D gene. The CDR3 contains 13 residues. Germline CDR1 is SNHLY and CDR2 is FYNNEI. The CDR3 DNA follows: TGTGCTTGGGCCAGAGACTGGAAATCCGAGCAGTACTTC. Its translation is CAWARDWKSEQYF.